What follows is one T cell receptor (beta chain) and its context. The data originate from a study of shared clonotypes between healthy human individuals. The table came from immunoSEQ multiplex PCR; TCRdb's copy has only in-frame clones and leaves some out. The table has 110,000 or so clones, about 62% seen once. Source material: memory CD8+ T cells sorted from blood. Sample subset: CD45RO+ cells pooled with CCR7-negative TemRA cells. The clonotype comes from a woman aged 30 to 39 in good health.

CDR3: CASSVGTGGTEAFF. DNA for the CDR3: TGTGCCAGCAGTGTAGGGACAGGGGGCACTGAAGCTTTCTTT. V usage is TRBV25-1 and J usage is TRBJ1-1; TRBD1 matches at 11 bases. Germline V gene lookup returns CDR1 MGHDK and CDR2 SYGVNS. This CDR3 has 14 amino acids. Trimming cost V 4 bases and J 4 bases; bases outside gene matches: 2.